The clone carrying this TCR beta chain was counted between two and nine times. Its target is unknown. This sample was included in a study of regulatory T cells in long-lasting Graves disease. The germline V gene has CDR1 KGHSH and CDR2 LQKENI. V shed 4 bases and J shed 4 bases, with 14 bases lying between them. CDR3 size: 14 residues. Sample time point: newly diagnosed GD, antithyroid drugs for less than 3 months. PBMCs provided the RNA from which the TCR library was made. Through Arm-PCR of CDR3 regions and iRepertoire HTBI primers, TCR beta libraries were built. In the original workflow: Identified across the samples were approximately 60 TRBV segments and about 15 TRBJ segments. TCRdb independently ran MiXCR on the multiplex PCR reads; one entry per CDR3 protein. These V and J calls rely on TCRdb rather than the paper's analysis. The table records about 430,000 distinct CDR3 sequences, approximately 15% of them present only once.

Study-wide results and limits: Only peripheral blood was studied, not thyroid tissue.

These same data were also listed under a study on T cells in Graves' hyperthyroidism and ophthalmopathy. That paper notes: RT-PCR in the first round (using the HTBI primer set) targeted the TCR CDR3. Blood also showed most of the thyroid clonotypes that were expanded above 0.001.

The TCR sequence derives from a woman between 40 and 55 years old with Graves disease. The chain is built from TRBV18 and TRBJ2-7; TRBD1 might be the D (6 bases). The specimen comprised peripheral blood mononuclear cells (PBMCs), sampled at new diagnosis, from a patient treated with antithyroid drugs. CDR3 amino acids: CASSLSGVQYEQYF. For the CDR3, the DNA is TGTGCCAGCTCACTTTCAGGGGTGCAGTACGAGCAGTACTTC.